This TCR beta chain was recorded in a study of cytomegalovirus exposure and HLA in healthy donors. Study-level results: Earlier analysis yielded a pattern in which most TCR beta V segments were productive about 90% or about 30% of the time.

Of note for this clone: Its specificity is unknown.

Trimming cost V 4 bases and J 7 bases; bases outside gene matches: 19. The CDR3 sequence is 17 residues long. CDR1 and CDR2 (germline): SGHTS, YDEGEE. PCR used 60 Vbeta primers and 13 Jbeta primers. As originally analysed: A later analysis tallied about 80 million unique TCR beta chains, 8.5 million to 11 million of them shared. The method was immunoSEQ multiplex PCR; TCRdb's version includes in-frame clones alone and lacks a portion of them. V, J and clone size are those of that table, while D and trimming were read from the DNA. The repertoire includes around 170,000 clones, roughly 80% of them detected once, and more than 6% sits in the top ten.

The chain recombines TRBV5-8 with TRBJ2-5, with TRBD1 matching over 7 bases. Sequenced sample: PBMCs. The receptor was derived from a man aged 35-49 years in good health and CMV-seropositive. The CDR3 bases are TGTGCCAGCAGCATCCCCGGGACAGTAGTTCTCGGTGGGACCCAGTACTTC. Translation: CASSIPGTVVLGGTQYF.